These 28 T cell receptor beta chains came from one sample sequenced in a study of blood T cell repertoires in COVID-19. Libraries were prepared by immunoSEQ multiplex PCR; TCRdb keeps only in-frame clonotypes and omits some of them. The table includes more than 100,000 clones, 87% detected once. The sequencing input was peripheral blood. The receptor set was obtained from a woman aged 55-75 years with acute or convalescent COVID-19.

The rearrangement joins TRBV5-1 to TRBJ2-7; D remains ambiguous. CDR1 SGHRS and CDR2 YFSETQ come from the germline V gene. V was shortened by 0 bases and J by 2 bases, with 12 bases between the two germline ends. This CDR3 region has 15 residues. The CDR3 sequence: CASSLGQTSTYEQYV. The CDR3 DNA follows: TGCGCCAGCAGCTTGGGACAAACGTCTACCTACGAGCAGTACGTC.

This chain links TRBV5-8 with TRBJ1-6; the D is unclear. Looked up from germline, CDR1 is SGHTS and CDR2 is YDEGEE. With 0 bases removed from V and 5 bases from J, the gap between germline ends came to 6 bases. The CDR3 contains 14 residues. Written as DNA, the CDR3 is TGTGCCAGCAGCTTGGGGGCTAATAATTCACCCCTCCACTTT. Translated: CASSLGANNSPLHF.

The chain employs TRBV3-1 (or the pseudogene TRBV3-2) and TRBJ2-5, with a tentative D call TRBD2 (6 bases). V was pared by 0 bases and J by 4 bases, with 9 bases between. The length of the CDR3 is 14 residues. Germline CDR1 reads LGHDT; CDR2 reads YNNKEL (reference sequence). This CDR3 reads CASSQDSGGETQYF. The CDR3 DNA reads TGTGCCAGCAGCCAAGATAGCGGCGGAGAGACCCAGTACTTC.

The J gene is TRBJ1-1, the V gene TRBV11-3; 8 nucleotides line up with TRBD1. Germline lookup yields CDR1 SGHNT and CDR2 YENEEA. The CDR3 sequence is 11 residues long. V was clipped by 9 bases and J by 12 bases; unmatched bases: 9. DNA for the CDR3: TGTGCCAGGGAGCAGGGGGCGCGTACTTTCTTT. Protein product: CAREQGARTFF.

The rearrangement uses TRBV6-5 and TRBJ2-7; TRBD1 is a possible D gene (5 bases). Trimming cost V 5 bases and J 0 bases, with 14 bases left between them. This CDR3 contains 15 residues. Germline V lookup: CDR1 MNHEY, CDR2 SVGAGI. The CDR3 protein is CASSMQGFSSYEQYV. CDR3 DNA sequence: TGTGCCAGCAGTATGCAGGGATTTAGCTCCTACGAGCAGTACGTC.

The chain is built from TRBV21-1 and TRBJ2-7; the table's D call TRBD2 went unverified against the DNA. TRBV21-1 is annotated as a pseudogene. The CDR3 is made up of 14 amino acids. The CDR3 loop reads CASSTSLPAYEQYV. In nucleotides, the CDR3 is TGTGCCAGCAGCACCTCGTTACCGGCCTACGAGCAGTACGTC.

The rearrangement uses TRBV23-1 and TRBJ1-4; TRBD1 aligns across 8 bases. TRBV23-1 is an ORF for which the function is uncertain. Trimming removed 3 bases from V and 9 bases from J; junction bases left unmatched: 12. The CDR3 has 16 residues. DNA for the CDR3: TGCGCCAGCAGTCAGAGAACAGGGGGGTACACGAAAAAACTGTTTTTT. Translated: CASSQRTGGYTKKLFF.

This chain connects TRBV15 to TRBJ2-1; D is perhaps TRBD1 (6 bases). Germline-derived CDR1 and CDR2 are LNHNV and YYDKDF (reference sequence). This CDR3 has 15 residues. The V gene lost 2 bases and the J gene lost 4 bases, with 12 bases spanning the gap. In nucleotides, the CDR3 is TGTGCCACCAGCAGACACCGGGACACTTACAATGAGCAGTTCTTC. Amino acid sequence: CATSRHRDTYNEQFF.

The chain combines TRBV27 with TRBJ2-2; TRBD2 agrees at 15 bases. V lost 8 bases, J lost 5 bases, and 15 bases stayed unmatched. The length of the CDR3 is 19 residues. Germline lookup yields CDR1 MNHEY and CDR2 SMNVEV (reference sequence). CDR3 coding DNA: TGTGCCAGCCGCTTCTCGGGACTAGCGGGAGGAGTAGGGACCGGGGAGCTGTTTTTT. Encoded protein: CASRFSGLAGGVGTGELFF.

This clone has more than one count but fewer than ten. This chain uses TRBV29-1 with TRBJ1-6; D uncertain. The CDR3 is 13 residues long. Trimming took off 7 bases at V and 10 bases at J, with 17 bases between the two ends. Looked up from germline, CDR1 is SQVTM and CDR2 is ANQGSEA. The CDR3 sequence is CSAFFGGGSPLHF. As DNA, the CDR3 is TGCAGCGCCTTCTTCGGCGGAGGATCACCCCTCCACTTT.

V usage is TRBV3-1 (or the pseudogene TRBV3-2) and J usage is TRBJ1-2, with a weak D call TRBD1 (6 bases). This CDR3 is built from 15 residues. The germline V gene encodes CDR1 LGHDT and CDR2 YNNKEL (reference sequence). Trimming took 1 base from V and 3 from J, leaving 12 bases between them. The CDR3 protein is CASSQARGGYYGYTF. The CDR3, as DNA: TGTGCCAGCAGCCAAGCTAGGGGGGGCTACTATGGCTACACCTTC.

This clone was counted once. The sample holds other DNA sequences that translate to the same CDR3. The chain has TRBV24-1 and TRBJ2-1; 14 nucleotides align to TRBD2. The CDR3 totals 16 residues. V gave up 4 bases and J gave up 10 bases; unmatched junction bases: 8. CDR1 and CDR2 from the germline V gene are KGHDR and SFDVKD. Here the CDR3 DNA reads TGTGCCACCAGTGACCCGGGACTAGCGGGAGTTTCCGAGCAGTTCTTC. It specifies CATSDPGLAGVSEQFF.

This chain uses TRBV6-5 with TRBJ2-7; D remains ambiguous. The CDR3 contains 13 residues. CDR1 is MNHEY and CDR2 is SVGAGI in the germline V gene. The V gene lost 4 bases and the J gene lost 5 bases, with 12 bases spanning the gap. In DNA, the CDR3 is TGTGCCAGCAGTTTCTCTCCTGGCCACGAGCAGTACTTC. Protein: CASSFSPGHEQYF.

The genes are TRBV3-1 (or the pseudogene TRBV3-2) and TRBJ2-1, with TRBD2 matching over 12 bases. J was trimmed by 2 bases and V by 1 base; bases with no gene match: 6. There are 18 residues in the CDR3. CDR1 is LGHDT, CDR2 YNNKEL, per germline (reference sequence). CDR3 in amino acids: CASSQANLAGGTYNEQFF. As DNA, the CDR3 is TGTGCCAGCAGCCAAGCTAATCTAGCGGGAGGGACCTACAATGAGCAGTTCTTC.

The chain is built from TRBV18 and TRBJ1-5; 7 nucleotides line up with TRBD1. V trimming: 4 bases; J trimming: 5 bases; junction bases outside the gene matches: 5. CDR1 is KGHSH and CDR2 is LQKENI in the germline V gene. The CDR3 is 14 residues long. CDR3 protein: CASSLPGGDQPQHF. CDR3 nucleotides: TGTGCCAGCTCACTTCCAGGGGGAGATCAGCCCCAGCATTTT. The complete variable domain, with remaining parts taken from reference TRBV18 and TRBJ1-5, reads NAGVMQNPRHLVRRRGQEARLRCSPMKGHSHVYWYRQLPEEGLKFMVYLQKENIIDESGMPKERFSAEFPKEGPSILRIQQVVRGDSAAYFCASSLPGGDQPQHFGDGTRLSIL.

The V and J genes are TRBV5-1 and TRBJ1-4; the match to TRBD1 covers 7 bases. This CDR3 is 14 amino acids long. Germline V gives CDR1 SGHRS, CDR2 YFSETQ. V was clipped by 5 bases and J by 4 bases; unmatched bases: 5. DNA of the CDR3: TGCGCCAGCAGGGAGGGACAGAATAATGAAAAACTGTTTTTT. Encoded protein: CASREGQNNEKLFF.

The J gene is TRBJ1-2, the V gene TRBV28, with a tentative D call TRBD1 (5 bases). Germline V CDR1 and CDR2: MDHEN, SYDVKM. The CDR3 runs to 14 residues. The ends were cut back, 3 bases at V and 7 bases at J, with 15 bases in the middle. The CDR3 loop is CASSLGGGTVGYTF. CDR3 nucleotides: TGTGCCAGCAGTTTGGGCGGGGGGACGGTTGGCTACACCTTC.

The CDR3 loop reads CASSTLLLAGGITQYF. Here the CDR3 DNA reads TGTGCCAGTAGTACCTTACTACTAGCGGGAGGTATTACGCAGTATTTT. This chain connects TRBV19 to TRBJ2-3; 12 bases agree with TRBD2. The CDR3 totals 16 residues. Germline CDR1 and CDR2: LNHDA and SQIVND (reference sequence). V lost 4 bases and J lost 8; bases outside the gene matches: 10.

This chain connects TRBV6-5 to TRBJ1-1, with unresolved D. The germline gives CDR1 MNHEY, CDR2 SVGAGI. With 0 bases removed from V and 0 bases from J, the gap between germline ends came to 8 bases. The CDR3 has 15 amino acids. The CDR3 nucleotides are TGTGCCAGCAGTTACTCTGGCCAGATGAACACTGAAGCTTTCTTT. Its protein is CASSYSGQMNTEAFF.

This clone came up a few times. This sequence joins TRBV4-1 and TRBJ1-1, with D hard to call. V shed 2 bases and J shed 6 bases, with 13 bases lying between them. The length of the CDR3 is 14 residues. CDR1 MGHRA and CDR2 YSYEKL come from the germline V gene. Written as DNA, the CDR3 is TGCGCCAGCAGCCAACGACTAGTTCAGGCTGAAGCTTTCTTT. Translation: CASSQRLVQAEAFF.

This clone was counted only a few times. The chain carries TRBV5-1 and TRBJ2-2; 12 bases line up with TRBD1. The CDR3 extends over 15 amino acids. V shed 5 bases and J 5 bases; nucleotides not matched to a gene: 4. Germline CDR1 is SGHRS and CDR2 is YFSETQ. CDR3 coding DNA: TGCGCCAGCAGTCGGGACAGGGGGCCAACCGGGGAGCTGTTTTTT. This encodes CASSRDRGPTGELFF.

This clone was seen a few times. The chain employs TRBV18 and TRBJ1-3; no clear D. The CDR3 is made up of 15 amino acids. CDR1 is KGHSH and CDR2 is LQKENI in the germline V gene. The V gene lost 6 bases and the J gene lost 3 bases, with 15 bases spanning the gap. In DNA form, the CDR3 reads TGTGCCAGCTCCCTGGAGGGCTTAGGTGGAAACACCATATATTTT. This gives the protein CASSLEGLGGNTIYF.

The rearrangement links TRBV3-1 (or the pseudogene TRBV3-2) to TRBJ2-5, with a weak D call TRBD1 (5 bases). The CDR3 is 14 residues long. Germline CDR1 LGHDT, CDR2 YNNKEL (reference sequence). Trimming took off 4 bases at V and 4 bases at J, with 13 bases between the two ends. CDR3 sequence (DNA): TGTGCCAGCAGCCGTTGGAAGGGGCCAGAGACCCAGTACTTC. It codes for CASSRWKGPETQYF.

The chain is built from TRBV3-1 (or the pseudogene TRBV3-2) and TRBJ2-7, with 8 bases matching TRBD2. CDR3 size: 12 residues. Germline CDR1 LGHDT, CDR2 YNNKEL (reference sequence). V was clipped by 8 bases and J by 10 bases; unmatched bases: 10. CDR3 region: CASEGAGARQYF. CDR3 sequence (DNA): TGTGCCAGCGAAGGAGCGGGAGCCAGACAGTACTTC.

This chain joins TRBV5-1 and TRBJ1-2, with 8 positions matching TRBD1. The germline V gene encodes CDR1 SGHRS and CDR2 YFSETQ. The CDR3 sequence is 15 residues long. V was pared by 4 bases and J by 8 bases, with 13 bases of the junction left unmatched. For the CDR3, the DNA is TGCGCCAGCAGCAATCCAACTCAGGGGGCAGGAGGCTACACCTTC. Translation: CASSNPTQGAGGYTF.

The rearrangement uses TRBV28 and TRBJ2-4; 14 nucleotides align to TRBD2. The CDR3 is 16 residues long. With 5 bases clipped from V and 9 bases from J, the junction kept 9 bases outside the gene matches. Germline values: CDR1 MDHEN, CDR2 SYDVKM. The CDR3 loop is CASSPGTSGGGGIQYF. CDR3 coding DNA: TGTGCCAGCAGTCCGGGGACTAGCGGGGGTGGGGGCATTCAGTACTTC.

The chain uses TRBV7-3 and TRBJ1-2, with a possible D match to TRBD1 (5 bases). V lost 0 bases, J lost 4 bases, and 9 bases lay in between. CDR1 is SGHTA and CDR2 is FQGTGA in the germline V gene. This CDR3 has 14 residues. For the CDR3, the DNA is TGTGCCAGCAGCTTAACGCAGGGCTCCTATGGCTACACCTTC. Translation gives CASSLTQGSYGYTF.

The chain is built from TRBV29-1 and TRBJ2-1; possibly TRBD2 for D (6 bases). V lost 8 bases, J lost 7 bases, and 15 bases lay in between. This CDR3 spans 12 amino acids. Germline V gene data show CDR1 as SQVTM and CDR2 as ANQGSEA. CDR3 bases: TGCAGCCTCCAGGTAGGGACTAATGAGCAGTTCTTC. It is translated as CSLQVGTNEQFF.